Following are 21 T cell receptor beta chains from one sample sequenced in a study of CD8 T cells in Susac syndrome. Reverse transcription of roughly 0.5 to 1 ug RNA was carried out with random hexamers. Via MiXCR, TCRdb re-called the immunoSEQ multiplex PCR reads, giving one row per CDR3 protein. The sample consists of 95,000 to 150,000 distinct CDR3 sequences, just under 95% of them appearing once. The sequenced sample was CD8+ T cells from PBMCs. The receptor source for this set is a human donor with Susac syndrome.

CDR3 sequence (DNA): TGTGCCAGCAGCGTTCCCGGGACTAGCGGTTACGAGCAGTACTTC. Translation gives CASSVPGTSGYEQYF. The V and J genes are TRBV7-2 and TRBJ2-7; 11 nucleotides align to TRBD2. The CDR3 covers 15 residues. Trimming removed 5 bases from V and 4 bases from J; junction bases left unmatched: 7. In germline, CDR1 is SGHTA, CDR2 FQGNSA.

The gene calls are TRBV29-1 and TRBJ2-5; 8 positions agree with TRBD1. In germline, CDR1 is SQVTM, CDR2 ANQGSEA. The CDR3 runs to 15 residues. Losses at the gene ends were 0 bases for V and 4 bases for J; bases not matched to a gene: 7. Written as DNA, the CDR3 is TGCAGCGTTGAAGATCTGTACAGGGGGTTAGAGACCCAGTACTTC. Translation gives CSVEDLYRGLETQYF.

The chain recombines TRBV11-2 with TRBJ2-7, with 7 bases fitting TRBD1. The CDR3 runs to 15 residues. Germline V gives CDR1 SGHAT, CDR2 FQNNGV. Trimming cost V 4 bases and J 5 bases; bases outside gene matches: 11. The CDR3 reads CASSSVTGKDDEQYF. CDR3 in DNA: TGTGCCAGCAGCTCCGTGACAGGGAAAGACGACGAGCAGTACTTC.

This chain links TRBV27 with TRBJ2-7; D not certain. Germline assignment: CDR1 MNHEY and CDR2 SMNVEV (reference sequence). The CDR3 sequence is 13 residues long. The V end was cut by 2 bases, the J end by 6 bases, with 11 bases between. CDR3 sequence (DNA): TGTGCCAGCAGTTTAAGCTTCCCAGGCGAGCAGTACTTC. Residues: CASSLSFPGEQYF.

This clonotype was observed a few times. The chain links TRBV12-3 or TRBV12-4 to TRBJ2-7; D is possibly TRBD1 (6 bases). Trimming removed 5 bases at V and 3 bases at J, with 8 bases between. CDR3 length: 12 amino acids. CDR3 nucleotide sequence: TGTGCCAGCAGTGTGGACAGCTACGAGCAGTACTTC. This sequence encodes CASSVDSYEQYF.

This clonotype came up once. The DNA for the CDR3 is TGTGCCAGCAGCTTAGGGGGGACAGGGGTGAAATACGAGCAGTACTTC. The encoded protein is CASSLGGTGVKYEQYF. The rearrangement uses TRBV11-2 and TRBJ2-7; 10 nucleotides align to TRBD1. From germline, CDR1 is SGHAT and CDR2 FQNNGV. This CDR3 contains 16 residues. After removal of 1 base from V and 4 bases from J, the junction contained 7 bases not matched to a gene.

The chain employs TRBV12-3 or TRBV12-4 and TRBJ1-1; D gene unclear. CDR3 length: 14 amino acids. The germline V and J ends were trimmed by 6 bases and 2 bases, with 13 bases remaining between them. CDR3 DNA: TGTGCCAGCAGCTACACAGTTTTTAACACTGAAGCTTTCTTT. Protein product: CASSYTVFNTEAFF.

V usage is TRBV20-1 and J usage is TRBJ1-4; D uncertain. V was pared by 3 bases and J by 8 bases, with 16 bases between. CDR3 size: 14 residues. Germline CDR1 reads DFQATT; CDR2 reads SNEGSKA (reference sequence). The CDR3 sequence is CSASGTWGAEKLFF. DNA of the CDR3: TGCAGTGCTAGTGGTACATGGGGAGCGGAAAAACTGTTTTTT.

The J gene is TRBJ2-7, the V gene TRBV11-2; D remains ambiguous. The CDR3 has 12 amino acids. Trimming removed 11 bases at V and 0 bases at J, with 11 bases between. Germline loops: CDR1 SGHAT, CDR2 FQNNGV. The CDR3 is CAWAQSSYEQYF. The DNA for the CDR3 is TGTGCCTGGGCCCAAAGCTCCTACGAGCAGTACTTC.

CDR3 amino acids: CASTGHSTNTGELFF. DNA of the CDR3: TGTGCCAGCACCGGACATTCAACGAACACCGGGGAGCTGTTTTTT. This sequence joins TRBV6-2 or TRBV6-3 and TRBJ2-2; perhaps TRBD1 as D (5 bases). CDR1 is MNHEY and CDR2 is SVGEGT in the germline V gene. The CDR3 spans 15 residues. Between the trimmed V and J ends, which lost 7 bases and 0 bases, there was a span of 12 bases.

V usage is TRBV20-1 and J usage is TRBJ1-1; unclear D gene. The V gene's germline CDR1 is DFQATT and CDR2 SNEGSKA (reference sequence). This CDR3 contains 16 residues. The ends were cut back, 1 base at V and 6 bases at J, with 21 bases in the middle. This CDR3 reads CSARAWLISVGPEAFF. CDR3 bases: TGCAGTGCTAGAGCATGGTTGATCTCAGTTGGCCCTGAAGCTTTCTTT.

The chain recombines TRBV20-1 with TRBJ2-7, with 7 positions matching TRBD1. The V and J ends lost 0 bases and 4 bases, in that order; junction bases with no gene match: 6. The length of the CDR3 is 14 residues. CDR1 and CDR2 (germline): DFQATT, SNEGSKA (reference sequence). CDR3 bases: TGCAGTGCTAGAGATAGCCGACAGGGTTACGAGCAGTACTTC. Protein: CSARDSRQGYEQYF.

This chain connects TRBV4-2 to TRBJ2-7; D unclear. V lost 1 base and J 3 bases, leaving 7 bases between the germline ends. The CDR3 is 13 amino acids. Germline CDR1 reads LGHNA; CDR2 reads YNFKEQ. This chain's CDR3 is CASSQARLYEQYF. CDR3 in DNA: TGTGCCAGCAGCCAAGCGAGACTCTACGAGCAGTACTTC.

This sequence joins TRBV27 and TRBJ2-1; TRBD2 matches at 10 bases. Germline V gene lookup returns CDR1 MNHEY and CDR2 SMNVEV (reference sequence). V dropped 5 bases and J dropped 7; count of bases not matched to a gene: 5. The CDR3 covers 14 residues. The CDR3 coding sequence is TGTGCCAGCAGTCCACAGCGGGGGGGGAATGAGCAGTTCTTC. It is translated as CASSPQRGGNEQFF.

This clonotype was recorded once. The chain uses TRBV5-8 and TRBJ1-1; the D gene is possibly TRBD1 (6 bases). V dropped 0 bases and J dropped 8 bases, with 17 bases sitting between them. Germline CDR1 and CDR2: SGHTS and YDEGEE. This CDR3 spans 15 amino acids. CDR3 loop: CASSLAGQGTGEAFF. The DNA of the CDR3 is TGTGCCAGCAGCTTGGCCGGGCAGGGGACCGGGGAAGCTTTCTTT.

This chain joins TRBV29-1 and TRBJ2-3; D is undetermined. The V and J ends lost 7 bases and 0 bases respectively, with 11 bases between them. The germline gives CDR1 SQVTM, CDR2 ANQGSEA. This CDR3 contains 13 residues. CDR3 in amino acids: CSGTVGSTDTQYF. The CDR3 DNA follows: TGCAGCGGCACCGTGGGGAGCACAGATACGCAGTATTTT.

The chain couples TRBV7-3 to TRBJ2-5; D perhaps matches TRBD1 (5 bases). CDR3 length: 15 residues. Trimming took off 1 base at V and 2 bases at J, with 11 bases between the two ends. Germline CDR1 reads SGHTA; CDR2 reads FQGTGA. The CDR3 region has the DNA TGTGCCAGCAGCTTAATAGGGGATATACAAGAGACCCAGTACTTC. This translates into CASSLIGDIQETQYF.

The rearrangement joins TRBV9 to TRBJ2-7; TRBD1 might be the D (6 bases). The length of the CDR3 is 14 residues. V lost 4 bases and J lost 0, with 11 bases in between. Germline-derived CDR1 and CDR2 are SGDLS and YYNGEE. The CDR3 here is CASSPADSSYEQYF. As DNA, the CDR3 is TGTGCCAGCAGCCCAGCGGACAGCTCCTACGAGCAGTACTTC.

The CDR3 reads CASSPQRVDYEQYF. The CDR3 DNA reads TGTGCCAGCAGCCCGCAGAGGGTTGACTACGAGCAGTACTTC. The rearrangement joins TRBV4-2 to TRBJ2-7; D might be TRBD2 (5 bases). This CDR3 comprises 14 residues. Germline V gene sequence: CDR1 LGHNA, CDR2 YNFKEQ. V was pared by 4 bases and J by 3 bases, with 13 bases between.

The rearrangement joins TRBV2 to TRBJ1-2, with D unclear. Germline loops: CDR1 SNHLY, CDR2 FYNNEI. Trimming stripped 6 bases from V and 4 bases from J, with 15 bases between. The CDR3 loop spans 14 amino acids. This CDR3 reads CASSPTMRAYGYTF. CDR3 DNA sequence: TGTGCCAGCAGCCCTACCATGAGAGCCTATGGCTACACCTTC.

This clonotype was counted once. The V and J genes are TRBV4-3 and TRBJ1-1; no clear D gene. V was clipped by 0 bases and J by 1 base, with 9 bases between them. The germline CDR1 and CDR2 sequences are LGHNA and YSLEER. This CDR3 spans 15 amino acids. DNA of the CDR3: TGCGCCAGCAGCCAAGAAGCGGTGGGGAACACTGAAGCTTTCTTT. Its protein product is CASSQEAVGNTEAFF.